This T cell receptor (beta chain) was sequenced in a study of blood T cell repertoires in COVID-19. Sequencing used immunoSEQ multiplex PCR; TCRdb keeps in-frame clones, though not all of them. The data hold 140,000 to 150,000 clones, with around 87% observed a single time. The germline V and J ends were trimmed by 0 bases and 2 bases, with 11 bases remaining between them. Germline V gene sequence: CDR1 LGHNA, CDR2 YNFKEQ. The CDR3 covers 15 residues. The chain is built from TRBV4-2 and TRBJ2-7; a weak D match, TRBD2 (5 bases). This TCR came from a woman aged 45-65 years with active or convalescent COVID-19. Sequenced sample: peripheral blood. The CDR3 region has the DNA TGTGCCAGCAGCCAAGAATCCGGGGAAACCTACGAGCAGTACTTC. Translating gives CASSQESGETYEQYF.